Included here is one T cell receptor (beta chain) sequence, with context. This specimen comes from a study of blood T cell repertoires in COVID-19. Across the study: In each case, the material was cDNA or gDNA derived from T cells, B-cell-depleted T cells, or PBMCs.

V dropped 4 bases and J dropped 2; count of bases not matched to a gene: 10. CDR1 is LGHDT and CDR2 is YNNKEL in the germline V gene (reference sequence). CDR3 length equals 17 residues. Measured with immunoSEQ multiplex PCR; TCRdb has only the in-frame clones, and not every one. The sample contains 400,000 to 450,000 clones, over 75% of which appear only once. Recruitment covered under 25 US areas and drew participants whose ages spanned roughly 18 to 95 years. Participant-given clinical history determined each cohort assignment. Sequenced input: PBMCs or T cells enriched from blood (not recorded which). The rearrangement uses TRBV3-1 (or the pseudogene TRBV3-2) and TRBJ2-7, with 11 bases lining up with TRBD2. The receptor's source is a man aged 30 to 39 who had recovered from COVID-19. The CDR3 is CASSLRSPGLAAYEQYF. The DNA of the CDR3 is TGTGCCAGCAGCCTCCGATCCCCGGGACTAGCGGCCTACGAGCAGTACTTC.